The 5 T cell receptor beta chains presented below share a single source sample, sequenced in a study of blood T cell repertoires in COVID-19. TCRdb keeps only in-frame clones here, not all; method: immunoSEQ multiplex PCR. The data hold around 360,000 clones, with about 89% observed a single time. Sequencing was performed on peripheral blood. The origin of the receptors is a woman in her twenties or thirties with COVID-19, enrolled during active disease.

The CDR3 here is CASRPGTGWHEQFF. As DNA, the CDR3 is TGTGCCAGCAGACCCGGGACAGGGTGGCATGAGCAGTTCTTC. The rearrangement links TRBV28 to TRBJ2-1, with 9 bases lining up with TRBD1. CDR3 length: 14 amino acids. Germline values: CDR1 MDHEN, CDR2 SYDVKM. With V trimmed by 6 bases and J by 8 bases, 8 bases remained unmatched.

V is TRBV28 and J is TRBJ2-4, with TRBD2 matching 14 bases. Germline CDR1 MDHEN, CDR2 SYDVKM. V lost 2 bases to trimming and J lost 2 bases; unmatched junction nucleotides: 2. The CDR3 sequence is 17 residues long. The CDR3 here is CASSLGTSGSSKNIQYF. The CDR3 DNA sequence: TGTGCCAGCAGTTTAGGGACTAGCGGGAGCTCCAAAAACATTCAGTACTTC.

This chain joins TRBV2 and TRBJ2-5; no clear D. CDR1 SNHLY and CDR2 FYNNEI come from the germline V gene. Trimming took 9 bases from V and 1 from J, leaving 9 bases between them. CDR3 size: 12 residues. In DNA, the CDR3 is TGTGCCAGTACGCAGTTCCAAGAGACCCAGTACTTC. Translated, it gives CASTQFQETQYF.

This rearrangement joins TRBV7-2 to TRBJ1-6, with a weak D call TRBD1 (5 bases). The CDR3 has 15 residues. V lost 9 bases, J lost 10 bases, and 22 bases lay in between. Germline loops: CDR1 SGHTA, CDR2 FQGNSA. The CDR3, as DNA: TGTGCCAGTGCCTGGGGGGAAGACCTTGGGTCACCCCTCCACTTT. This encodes CASAWGEDLGSPLHF.

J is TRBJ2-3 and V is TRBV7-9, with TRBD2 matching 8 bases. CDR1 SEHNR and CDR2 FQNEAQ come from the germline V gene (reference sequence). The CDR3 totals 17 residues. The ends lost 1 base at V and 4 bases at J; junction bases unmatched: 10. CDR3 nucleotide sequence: TGTGCCAGCAGCTTAGGTGAGGTCGACGGGGGGGCAGATACGCAGTATTTT. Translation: CASSLGEVDGGADTQYF.